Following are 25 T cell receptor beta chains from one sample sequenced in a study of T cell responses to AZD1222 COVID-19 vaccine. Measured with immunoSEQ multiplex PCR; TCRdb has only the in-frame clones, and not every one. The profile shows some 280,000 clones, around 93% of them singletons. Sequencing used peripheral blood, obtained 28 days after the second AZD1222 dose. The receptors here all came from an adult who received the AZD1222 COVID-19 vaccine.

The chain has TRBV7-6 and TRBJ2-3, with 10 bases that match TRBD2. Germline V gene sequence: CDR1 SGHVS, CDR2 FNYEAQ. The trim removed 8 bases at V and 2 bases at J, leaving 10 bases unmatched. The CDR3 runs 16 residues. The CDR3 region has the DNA TGTGCCAGCTCCGTTGGGACTAGCGCCCACACAGATACGCAGTATTTT. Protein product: CASSVGTSAHTDTQYF.

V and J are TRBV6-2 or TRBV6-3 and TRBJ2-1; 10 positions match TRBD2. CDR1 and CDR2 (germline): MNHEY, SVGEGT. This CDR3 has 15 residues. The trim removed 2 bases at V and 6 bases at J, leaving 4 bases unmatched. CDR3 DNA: TGTGCCAGCAGTTACAGTAGCGGGAGGTTCAATGAGCAGTTCTTC. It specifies CASSYSSGRFNEQFF.

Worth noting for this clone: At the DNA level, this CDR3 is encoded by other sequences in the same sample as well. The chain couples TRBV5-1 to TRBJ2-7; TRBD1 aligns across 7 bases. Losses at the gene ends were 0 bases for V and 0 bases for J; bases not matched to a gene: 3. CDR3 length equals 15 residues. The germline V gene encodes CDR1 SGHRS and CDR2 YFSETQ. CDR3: CASSLGQGRSYEQYF. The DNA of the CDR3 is TGCGCCAGCAGCTTGGGACAGGGACGCTCCTACGAGCAGTACTTC.

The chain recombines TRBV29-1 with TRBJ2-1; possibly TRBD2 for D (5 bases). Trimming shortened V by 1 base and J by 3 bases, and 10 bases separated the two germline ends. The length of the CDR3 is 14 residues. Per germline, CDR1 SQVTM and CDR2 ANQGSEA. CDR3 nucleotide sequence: TGCAGCGTTGAAGGTGACTACCTCTACAATGAGCAGTTCTTC. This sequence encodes CSVEGDYLYNEQFF.

This CDR3 reads CASSLDGVKGAINIQYF. DNA for the CDR3: TGTGCCAGCAGCTTAGATGGGGTAAAGGGGGCGATAAACATTCAGTACTTC. This chain links TRBV11-2 with TRBJ2-4; TRBD1 matches at 7 bases. The V gene's germline CDR1 is SGHAT and CDR2 FQNNGV. The length of the CDR3 is 17 residues. After removal of 0 bases from V and 6 bases from J, the junction contained 11 bases not matched to a gene.

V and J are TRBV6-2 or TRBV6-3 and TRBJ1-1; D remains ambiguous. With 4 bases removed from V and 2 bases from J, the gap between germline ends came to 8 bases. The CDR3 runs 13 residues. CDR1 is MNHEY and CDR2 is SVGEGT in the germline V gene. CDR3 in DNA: TGTGCCAGCAGTTCCTCAGGCAACACTGAAGCTTTCTTT. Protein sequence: CASSSSGNTEAFF.

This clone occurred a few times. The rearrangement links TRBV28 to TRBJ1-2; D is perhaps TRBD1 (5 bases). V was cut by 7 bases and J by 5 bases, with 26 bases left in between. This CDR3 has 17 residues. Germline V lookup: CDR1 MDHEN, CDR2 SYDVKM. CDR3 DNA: TGTGCCAGCACCGGAGGGACCGCGGAAGAAATCCGTTATGGCTACACCTTC. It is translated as CASTGGTAEEIRYGYTF.

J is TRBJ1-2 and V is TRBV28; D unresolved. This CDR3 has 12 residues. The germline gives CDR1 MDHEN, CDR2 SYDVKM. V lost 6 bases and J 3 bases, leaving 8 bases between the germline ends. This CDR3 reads CASRGMDYGYTF. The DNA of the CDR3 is TGTGCCAGCAGGGGAATGGACTATGGCTACACCTTC.

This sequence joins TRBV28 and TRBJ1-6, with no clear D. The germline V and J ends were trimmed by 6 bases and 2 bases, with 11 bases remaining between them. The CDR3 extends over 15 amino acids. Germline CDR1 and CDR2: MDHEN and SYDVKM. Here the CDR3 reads CASRVGGPYNSPLHF. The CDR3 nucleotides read TGTGCCAGCAGAGTGGGAGGACCCTATAATTCACCCCTCCACTTT.

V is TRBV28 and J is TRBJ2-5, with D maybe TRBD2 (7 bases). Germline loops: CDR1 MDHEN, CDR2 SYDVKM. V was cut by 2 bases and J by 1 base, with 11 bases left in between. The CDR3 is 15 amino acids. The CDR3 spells CASSLGGAVQETQYF. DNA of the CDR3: TGTGCCAGCAGTTTAGGGGGGGCGGTCCAAGAGACCCAGTACTTC.

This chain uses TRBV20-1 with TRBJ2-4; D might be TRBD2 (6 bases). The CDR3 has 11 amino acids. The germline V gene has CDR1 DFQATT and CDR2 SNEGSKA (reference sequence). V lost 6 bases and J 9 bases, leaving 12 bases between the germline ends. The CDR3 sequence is CSASGLSIQYF. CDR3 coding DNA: TGCAGTGCCTCGGGACTCAGCATTCAGTACTTC.

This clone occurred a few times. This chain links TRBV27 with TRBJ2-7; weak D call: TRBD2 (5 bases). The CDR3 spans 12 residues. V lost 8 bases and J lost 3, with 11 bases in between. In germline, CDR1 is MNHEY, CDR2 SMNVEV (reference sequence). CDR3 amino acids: CASGESHYEQYF. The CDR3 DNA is TGTGCCAGCGGGGAGTCTCACTACGAGCAGTACTTC.

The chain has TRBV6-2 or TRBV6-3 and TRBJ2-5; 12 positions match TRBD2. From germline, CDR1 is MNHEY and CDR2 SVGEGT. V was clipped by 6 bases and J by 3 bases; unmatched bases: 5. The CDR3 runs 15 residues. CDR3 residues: CASSLAGGPKETQYF. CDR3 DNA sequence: TGTGCCAGCAGCCTAGCGGGAGGGCCGAAAGAGACCCAGTACTTC.

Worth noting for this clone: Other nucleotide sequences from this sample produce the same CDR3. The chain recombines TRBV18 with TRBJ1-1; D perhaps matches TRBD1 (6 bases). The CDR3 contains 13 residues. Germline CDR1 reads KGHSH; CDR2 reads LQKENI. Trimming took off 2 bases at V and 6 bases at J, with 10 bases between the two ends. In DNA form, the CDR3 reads TGTGCCAGCTCACCAGCGGGGGGGCCTGAAGCTTTCTTT. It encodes CASSPAGGPEAFF.

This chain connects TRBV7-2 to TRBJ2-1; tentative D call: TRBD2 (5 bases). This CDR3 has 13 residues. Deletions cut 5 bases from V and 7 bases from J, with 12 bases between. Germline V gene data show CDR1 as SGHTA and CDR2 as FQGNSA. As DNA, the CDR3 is TGTGCCAGCAGCCAAGTGTCGGGAAATGAGCAGTTCTTC. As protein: CASSQVSGNEQFF.

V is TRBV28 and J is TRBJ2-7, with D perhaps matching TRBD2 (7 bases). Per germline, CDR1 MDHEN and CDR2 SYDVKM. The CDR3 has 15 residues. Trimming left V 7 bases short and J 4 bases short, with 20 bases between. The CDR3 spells CASTLGGARGYEQYF. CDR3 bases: TGTGCCAGCACCTTAGGGGGGGCCAGGGGTTACGAGCAGTACTTC.

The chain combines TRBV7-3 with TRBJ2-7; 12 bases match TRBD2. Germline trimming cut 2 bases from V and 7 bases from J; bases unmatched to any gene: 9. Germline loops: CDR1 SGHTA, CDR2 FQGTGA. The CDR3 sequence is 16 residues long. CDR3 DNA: TGTGCCAGCAGCTTAGAAGGACTAGCGGGATCTAGGGAGCAGTACTTC. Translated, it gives CASSLEGLAGSREQYF. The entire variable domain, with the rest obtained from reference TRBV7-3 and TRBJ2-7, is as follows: GAGVSQTPSNKVTEKGKYVELRCDPISGHTALYWYRQSLGQGPEFLIYFQGTGAADDSGLPNDRFFAVRPEGSVSTLKIQRTERGDSAVYLCASSLEGLAGSREQYFGPGTRLTVT.

The CDR3 DNA follows: TGTGCCGGACAGGGGGCGAACTATGGCTACACCTTC. Its translation: CAGQGANYGYTF. The chain carries TRBV28 and TRBJ1-2; 11 bases map to TRBD1. Germline CDR1 MDHEN, CDR2 SYDVKM. The junction had 1 base not matched to a gene; V was cut back by 11 bases and J by 2 bases. There are 12 residues in the CDR3.

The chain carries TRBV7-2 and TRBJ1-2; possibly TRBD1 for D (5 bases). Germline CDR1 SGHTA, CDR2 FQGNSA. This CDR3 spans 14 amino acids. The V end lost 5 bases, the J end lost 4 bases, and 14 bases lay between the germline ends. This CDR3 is CASSKPAGRYGYTF. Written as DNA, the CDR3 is TGTGCCAGCAGCAAACCTGCAGGGCGCTATGGCTACACCTTC.

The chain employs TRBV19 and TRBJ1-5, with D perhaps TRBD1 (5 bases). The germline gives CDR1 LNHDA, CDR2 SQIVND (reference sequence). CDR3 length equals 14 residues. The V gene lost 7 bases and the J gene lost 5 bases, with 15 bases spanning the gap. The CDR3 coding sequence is TGTGCCAGTACCCCCAGGGTAGGGGATCAGCCCCAGCATTTT. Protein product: CASTPRVGDQPQHF.

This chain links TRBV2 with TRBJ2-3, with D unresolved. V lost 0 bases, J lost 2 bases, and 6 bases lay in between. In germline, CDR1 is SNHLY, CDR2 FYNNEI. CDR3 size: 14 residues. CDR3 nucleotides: TGTGCCAGCAGTGAAGCTGGCCCCACAGATACGCAGTATTTT. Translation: CASSEAGPTDTQYF.

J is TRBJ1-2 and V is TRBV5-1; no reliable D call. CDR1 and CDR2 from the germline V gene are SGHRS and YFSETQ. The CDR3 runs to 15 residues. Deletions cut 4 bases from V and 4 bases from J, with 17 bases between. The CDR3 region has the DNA TGCGCCAGCAGCCTCCAGGATGGAGGCGGCTATGGCTACACCTTC. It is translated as CASSLQDGGGYGYTF.

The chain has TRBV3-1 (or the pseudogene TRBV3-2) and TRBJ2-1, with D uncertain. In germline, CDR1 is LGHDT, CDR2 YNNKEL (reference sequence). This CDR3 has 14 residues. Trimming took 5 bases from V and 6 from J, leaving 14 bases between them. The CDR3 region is CASSTPLRSNEQFF. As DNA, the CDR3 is TGTGCCAGCAGCACTCCCCTAAGGAGCAATGAGCAGTTCTTC.

This CDR3 reads CASSVAVRETQYF. The CDR3, as DNA: TGTGCCAGCAGCGTAGCTGTTAGGGAGACCCAGTACTTC. The chain carries TRBV9 and TRBJ2-5; the D is unclear. V dropped 0 bases and J dropped 5 bases, with 8 bases sitting between them. The CDR3 contains 13 residues. Germline V gene lookup returns CDR1 SGDLS and CDR2 YYNGEE.

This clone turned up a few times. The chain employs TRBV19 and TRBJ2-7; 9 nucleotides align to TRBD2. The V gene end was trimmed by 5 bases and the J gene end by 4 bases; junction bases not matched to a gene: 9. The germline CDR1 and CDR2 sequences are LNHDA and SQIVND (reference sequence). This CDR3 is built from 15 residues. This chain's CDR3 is CASSLAGGPKYEQYF. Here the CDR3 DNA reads TGTGCCAGTAGTTTGGCGGGAGGGCCCAAGTACGAGCAGTACTTC.